The 32 T cell receptor beta chains presented below share a single source sample, sequenced in a study of blood T cell repertoires in COVID-19. Produced via immunoSEQ multiplex PCR; TCRdb's table is partial and in-frame only. The table records more than 200,000 clones, 75% to 95% of them present only once. Sequenced sample: PBMCs or T cells enriched from blood (not recorded which). The receptor set was obtained from a woman younger than 35 who had recovered from COVID-19.

This clone has just a few counts. V and J are TRBV11-2 and TRBJ1-5; D gene ambiguous. The CDR3 loop spans 14 amino acids. Germline V lookup: CDR1 SGHAT, CDR2 FQNNGV. V was clipped by 3 bases and J by 4 bases, with 10 bases between them. The CDR3 sequence is CASSFFGMNQPQHF. In nucleotides, the CDR3 is TGTGCCAGCAGCTTTTTCGGGATGAATCAGCCCCAGCATTTT.

The V and J genes are TRBV19 and TRBJ2-1; D perhaps matches TRBD1 (7 bases). The CDR3 runs 14 residues. V lost 3 bases, J lost 4 bases, and 10 bases lay in between. Germline-derived CDR1 and CDR2 are LNHDA and SQIVND (reference sequence). In DNA form, the CDR3 reads TGTGCCAGTAGTATGGCGGGACAGTACAATGAGCAGTTCTTC. It specifies CASSMAGQYNEQFF.

This rearrangement joins TRBV18 to TRBJ1-6; D is possibly TRBD1 (5 bases). The CDR3 is made up of 14 amino acids. V was cut by 3 bases and J by 10 bases, with 13 bases left in between. Germline values: CDR1 KGHSH, CDR2 LQKENI. The CDR3 sequence is CASSPRTYPSPLHF. CDR3 DNA sequence: TGTGCCAGCTCACCCCGGACATATCCATCACCCCTCCACTTT.

The gene calls are TRBV3-1 (or the pseudogene TRBV3-2) and TRBJ2-2; a possible D gene is TRBD2 (6 bases). CDR1 is LGHDT and CDR2 is YNNKEL in the germline V gene (reference sequence). V was clipped by 0 bases and J by 4 bases, with 9 bases between them. This CDR3 region has 15 residues. In nucleotides, the CDR3 is TGTGCCAGCAGCCAAGATTTCGGGAGCACCGGGGAGCTGTTTTTT. As protein: CASSQDFGSTGELFF.

This chain joins TRBV27 and TRBJ2-7, with TRBD2 as a possible D gene (5 bases). Germline V gene lookup returns CDR1 MNHEY and CDR2 SMNVEV (reference sequence). The germline V and J ends were trimmed by 0 bases and 2 bases, with 5 bases remaining between them. The CDR3 is made up of 13 amino acids. The DNA for the CDR3 is TGTGCCAGCAGTTTATCGAGGGCCTACGAGCAGTACTTC. Residues: CASSLSRAYEQYF.

The chain uses TRBV11-2 and TRBJ2-1; a weak D match, TRBD2 (5 bases). V was clipped by 0 bases and J by 6 bases, with 18 bases between them. The CDR3 totals 17 residues. Germline V gene sequence: CDR1 SGHAT, CDR2 FQNNGV. The CDR3 protein is CASSLDRSSRTINEQFF. In DNA form, the CDR3 reads TGTGCCAGCAGCTTAGATAGGTCTAGCCGCACTATCAATGAGCAGTTCTTC. The whole variable domain, remainder taken from reference TRBV11-2 and TRBJ2-1, is EAGVAQSPRYKIIEKRQSVAFWCNPISGHATLYWYQQILGQGPKLLIQFQNNGVVDDSQLPKDRFSAERLKGVDSTLKIQPAKLEDSAVYLCASSLDRSSRTINEQFFGPGTRLTVL.

The rearrangement uses TRBV12-3 or TRBV12-4 and TRBJ1-5; the D is unclear. Between the trimmed V and J ends, which lost 5 bases and 11 bases, there was a span of 13 bases. CDR3 length: 12 amino acids. In nucleotides, the CDR3 is TGTGCCAGCAGTACTATAATCCGGTCCCAGCATTTT. It encodes CASSTIIRSQHF.

The V and J genes are TRBV7-2 and TRBJ1-6, with a tentative D call TRBD1 (5 bases). This CDR3 is 21 amino acids long. Germline CDR1 reads SGHTA; CDR2 reads FQGNSA. V was clipped by 0 bases and J by 0 bases, with 21 bases between them. The CDR3 region is CASSLALTVAGKSSYNSPLHF. The CDR3 nucleotides are TGTGCCAGCAGCTTAGCATTAACCGTGGCAGGGAAAAGCTCCTATAATTCACCCCTCCACTTT.

The chain couples TRBV28 to TRBJ2-7; the D gene is possibly TRBD2 (5 bases). The CDR3 extends over 10 amino acids. The V gene's germline CDR1 is MDHEN and CDR2 SYDVKM. Trimming left V 11 bases short and J 2 bases short, with 7 bases between. The CDR3 sequence is CASGAYEQYF. The CDR3, as DNA: TGTGCCTCCGGGGCCTACGAGCAGTACTTC.

This clone occurred once. The chain joins TRBV27 to TRBJ2-1, with 11 nucleotides matching TRBD2. This CDR3 has 15 residues. V lost 3 bases and J lost 9; bases outside the gene matches: 7. From germline, CDR1 is MNHEY and CDR2 SMNVEV (reference sequence). CDR3 region: CASSFGYLAGGEQFF. Written as DNA, the CDR3 is TGTGCCAGCAGTTTTGGTTACCTAGCGGGGGGTGAGCAGTTCTTC.

The chain is built from TRBV27 and TRBJ1-4; 9 bases are a match to TRBD1. V trimming: 6 bases; J trimming: 8 bases; junction bases outside the gene matches: 7. The CDR3 loop spans 14 amino acids. Germline CDR1 is MNHEY and CDR2 is SMNVEV (reference sequence). CDR3 sequence reads: CASRLQGAGEKLFF. The CDR3 nucleotides are TGTGCCAGCAGACTACAGGGGGCTGGGGAAAAACTGTTTTTT.

The chain employs TRBV21-1 and TRBJ2-1; TRBD1 reflects the table's D call only, with no check against the DNA. TRBV21-1 is a known pseudogene. CDR3 length: 18 residues. The CDR3 spells CASSTPGQVSPKNNEQFF. The DNA of the CDR3 is TGTGCCAGCAGCACCCCGGGACAAGTAAGCCCGAAGAACAATGAGCAGTTCTTC.

This sequence joins TRBV18 and TRBJ1-2; D remains unclear. The germline CDR1 and CDR2 sequences are KGHSH and LQKENI. CDR3 length equals 13 residues. V lost 6 bases and J 6 bases, leaving 14 bases between the germline ends. The CDR3 protein is CASSLREVHGYTF. In DNA, the CDR3 is TGTGCCAGCTCTCTGAGGGAAGTCCATGGCTACACCTTC.

This chain connects TRBV28 to TRBJ2-5; 11 bases align to TRBD2. Trimming at V came to 5 bases and at J to 5 bases, leaving 19 bases not matched to a gene. CDR1 is MDHEN and CDR2 is SYDVKM in the germline V gene. The CDR3 loop spans 19 amino acids. The CDR3 region is CASSPFPGGSASGRETQYF. The CDR3 region has the DNA TGTGCCAGCAGTCCTTTTCCAGGGGGCTCGGCTAGCGGGAGGGAGACCCAGTACTTC. Together with reference TRBV28 and TRBJ2-5, the CDR3 gives the full variable domain: DVKVTQSSRYLVKRTGEKVFLECVQDMDHENMFWYRQDPGLGLRLIYFSYDVKMKEKGDIPEGYSVSREKKERFSLILESASTNQTSMYLCASSPFPGGSASGRETQYFGPGTRLLVL.

In its sample, this clone was seen once. This sequence joins TRBV7-2 and TRBJ1-6; tentative D call: TRBD1 (5 bases). From germline, CDR1 is SGHTA and CDR2 FQGNSA. The germline V and J ends were trimmed by 5 bases and 0 bases, with 11 bases remaining between them. The CDR3 totals 16 residues. CDR3 amino acids: CASSPQASSYNSPLHF. The CDR3 DNA is TGTGCCAGCAGCCCACAGGCTAGCTCCTATAATTCACCCCTCCACTTT.

This chain links TRBV4-1 with TRBJ1-1; 7 bases are a match to TRBD1. Germline V gives CDR1 MGHRA, CDR2 YSYEKL. Losses at the gene ends were 4 bases for V and 5 bases for J; bases not matched to a gene: 7. This CDR3 comprises 14 residues. The CDR3 sequence is CASSRVQGFTEAFF. In nucleotides, the CDR3 is TGCGCCAGCAGCCGAGTACAGGGGTTTACTGAAGCTTTCTTT.

The chain couples TRBV28 to TRBJ2-1; the match to TRBD2 covers 14 bases. After removal of 6 bases from V and 8 bases from J, the junction contained 12 bases not matched to a gene. CDR3 size: 17 residues. Germline-derived CDR1 and CDR2 are MDHEN and SYDVKM. The CDR3, as DNA: TGTGCCAGCAGCCTTACGGCCGGGACTAGCGGGAGTTATGAGCAGTTCTTC. Its protein is CASSLTAGTSGSYEQFF.

The chain combines TRBV4-3 with TRBJ1-5; 8 nucleotides agree with TRBD1. CDR3 length: 19 residues. Germline trimming cut 0 bases from V and 4 bases from J; bases unmatched to any gene: 14. CDR1 LGHNA and CDR2 YSLEER come from the germline V gene. CDR3 nucleotide sequence: TGCGCCAGCAGCCAAGATGGGTTAGTGTCCAGGACAGGGAATCAGCCCCAGCATTTT. It translates to CASSQDGLVSRTGNQPQHF.

The CDR3 loop is CASSRDRNNQPQHF. CDR3 in DNA: TGTGCCAGCAGCCGGGACAGGAACAATCAGCCCCAGCATTTT. V and J are TRBV6-5 and TRBJ1-5; TRBD1 matches at 8 bases. Trimming took 6 bases from V and 3 from J; bases not matched to a gene: 4. Germline values: CDR1 MNHEY, CDR2 SVGAGI. The CDR3 covers 14 residues.

This chain links TRBV6-4 with TRBJ2-1, with 8 positions matching TRBD2. V lost 6 bases to trimming and J lost 2 bases; unmatched junction nucleotides: 3. This CDR3 region has 14 residues. Germline V gene data show CDR1 as MRHNA and CDR2 as SNTAGT. In nucleotides, the CDR3 is TGTGCCAGCAGGCTCGGGGGGGCCTACAATGAGCAGTTCTTC. Translated: CASRLGGAYNEQFF.

The chain carries TRBV18 and TRBJ1-4, with D hard to call. CDR1 and CDR2 (germline): KGHSH, LQKENI. CDR3 length: 16 residues. Trimming removed 5 bases at V and 0 bases at J, with 13 bases between. The DNA of the CDR3 is TGTGCCAGCTCATCGGGAACAGTTGCAACTAATGAAAAACTGTTTTTT. Residues: CASSSGTVATNEKLFF.

V usage is TRBV20-1 and J usage is TRBJ1-5; TRBD1 aligns across 8 bases. This CDR3 contains 14 residues. The V gene's germline CDR1 is DFQATT and CDR2 SNEGSKA (reference sequence). Trimming took 3 bases from V and 6 from J; bases not matched to a gene: 7. Here the CDR3 DNA reads TGCAGTGCTAGTATGGCAGGGGGCAGTCAGCCCCAGCATTTT. This gives the protein CSASMAGGSQPQHF.

This rearrangement joins TRBV5-5 to TRBJ2-7; TRBD2 is a possible D gene (6 bases). V shed 4 bases and J shed 0 bases, with 14 bases lying between them. Germline CDR1 is SGHKS and CDR2 is YYEKEE (reference sequence). The CDR3 loop spans 15 amino acids. The CDR3 DNA reads TGTGCCAGCAGCATTTTCGGGACTCTCTCCTACGAGCAGTACTTC. It codes for CASSIFGTLSYEQYF.

The V call is TRBV5-4, the J call TRBJ2-3, with D hard to call. CDR1 and CDR2 from the germline V gene are SGHNT and YYREEE (reference sequence). The CDR3 length is 12 residues. Trimming took 4 bases from V and 6 from J, leaving 9 bases between them. The CDR3 DNA sequence: TGTGCCAGCAGCAGAGATGTGGATACGCAGTATTTT. This sequence encodes CASSRDVDTQYF.

This clone was observed once. The chain combines TRBV28 with TRBJ2-1; D perhaps matches TRBD1 (6 bases). There are 13 residues in the CDR3. The ends were cut back, 10 bases at V and 1 base at J, with 11 bases in the middle. Germline assignment: CDR1 MDHEN and CDR2 SYDVKM. The CDR3 loop is CATHRVSYNEQFF. The DNA for the CDR3 is TGTGCCACCCACAGGGTATCCTACAATGAGCAGTTCTTC.

This sequence joins TRBV4-1 and TRBJ1-2, with TRBD1 matching over 8 bases. Germline assignment: CDR1 MGHRA and CDR2 YSYEKL. The ends lost 2 bases at V and 4 bases at J; junction bases unmatched: 0. This CDR3 is built from 13 residues. CDR3 residues: CASSQTGGYGYTF. In DNA form, the CDR3 reads TGCGCCAGCAGCCAAACAGGGGGCTATGGCTACACCTTC.

The rearrangement uses TRBV18 and TRBJ1-1, with 7 bases fitting TRBD1. Germline CDR1 reads KGHSH; CDR2 reads LQKENI. The CDR3 spans 15 residues. Unmatched junction bases numbered 7, after V lost 3 bases and J lost 3 bases. The CDR3 DNA sequence: TGTGCCAGCTCACCGCAAGGGGGCGCGGACACTGAAGCTTTCTTT. Amino acids: CASSPQGGADTEAFF.

The chain couples TRBV2 to TRBJ1-1; weak D call: TRBD1 (6 bases). From germline, CDR1 is SNHLY and CDR2 FYNNEI. The CDR3 contains 12 residues. V was pared by 7 bases and J by 1 base, with 7 bases between. CDR3 DNA sequence: TGTGCCAGCAACAGGGAGAACACTGAAGCTTTCTTT. This translates into CASNRENTEAFF. Looking up the rest from reference TRBV2 and TRBJ1-1 gives the full variable domain: EPEVTQTPSHQVTQMGQEVILRCVPISNHLYFYWYRQILGQKVEFLVSFYNNEISEKSEIFDDQFSVERPDGSNFTLKIRSTKLEDSAMYFCASNRENTEAFFGQGTRLTVV.

The chain links TRBV2 to TRBJ1-2; no reliable D call. Trimming stripped 4 bases from V and 2 bases from J, with 11 bases between. The germline V gene has CDR1 SNHLY and CDR2 FYNNEI. The CDR3 covers 14 residues. This chain's CDR3 is CASSAPEPNYGYTF. The CDR3 DNA reads TGTGCCAGCAGTGCTCCAGAACCAAACTATGGCTACACCTTC.

The chain uses TRBV6-1 and TRBJ1-5; D not resolved. There are 15 residues in the CDR3. V was trimmed by 3 bases and J by 0 bases, leaving 9 bases between them. CDR1 and CDR2 (germline): MNHNS, SASEGT. The CDR3 nucleotides are TGTGCCAGCAGTGACATAGATTATAGCAATCAGCCCCAGCATTTT. It codes for CASSDIDYSNQPQHF.

The chain uses TRBV28 and TRBJ2-1; the D gene is possibly TRBD2 (7 bases). V lost 6 bases, J lost 3 bases, and 24 bases lay in between. The CDR3 runs to 18 residues. Germline V gene lookup returns CDR1 MDHEN and CDR2 SYDVKM. The CDR3 nucleotides read TGTGCCAGCAGGTACCGCGGAGGGCGGAGGGGGGGCTACAATGAGCAGTTCTTC. It specifies CASRYRGGRRGGYNEQFF.

This chain uses TRBV7-2 with TRBJ1-2, with 7 bases matching TRBD1. The CDR3 totals 13 residues. The V gene's germline CDR1 is SGHTA and CDR2 FQGNSA. J lost 4 bases, V lost 5 bases, and 4 bases had no gene match. The CDR3 is CASSRDSGYGYTF. The CDR3 nucleotides read TGTGCCAGCAGCCGGGACAGTGGCTATGGCTACACCTTC.